The T cell receptor (beta chain) under discussion was sequenced for a study of tumor-infiltrating lymphocytes in primary liver carcinoma (TCRdb year 2017). Broadly, across the study: About 5 patients with histopathologically diagnosed primary liver carcinoma underwent surgical resection in China between November 2015 and March 2016. Of the five patients, three men and two women aged 30 to 69 years, four had hepatocellular carcinoma and one had combined HCC and intrahepatic cholangiocarcinoma. The five patients had tumors of stage T1-T3 N0M0, with maximum diameters ranging from 4.2 to 10 cm. Each sample produced about 3.5 to 7.13 million productive TCRbeta reads, and read depth showed no significant difference between tissue types. The study combined TCRbeta repertoire sequencing, expression microarrays and whole-exome sequencing across five regions of each liver tumor, with adjacent normal tissue and blood. A total of 35 or so specimens from 5 patients underwent TCRbeta repertoire sequencing, comprising around 25 tumor regions, 5 adjacent noncancerous liver tissues and 5 peripheral blood samples. Reproducibility between technical replicate repertoires was high, with correlation coefficients above 0.98 and mean shared-clone rates about 0.9.

CDR1 and CDR2 were assigned from the germline V gene as MNHEY and SVGAGI. The junction shows trimming of 10 bases on V and 6 bases on J, plus 24 bases between the germline ends. CDR3 length: 15 amino acids, cysteine to phenylalanine. The only DNA kept is the CDR3, 45 bases in frame from the first base. As for this clonotype: Its target antigen remains unknown. Per-nucleotide qualities are absent, and no much larger clonotype sits a single base away.

TRIzol reagent was used to extract blood RNA from unsorted whole blood, while the DNeasy Blood & Tissue kit provided the germline DNA. Patients had chronic HBV infection and were treatment-naive at sampling. Before surgery, approximately 3.8 milliliters of peripheral blood were drawn into K2EDTA tubes. Starting from approximately 0.5 ug total RNA, TCRbeta-specific cDNA was produced by reverse transcription with a constant-region primer and ProtoScript II reverse transcriptase. TCRbeta libraries were built with three nested multiplex PCR rounds, a slightly modified ARM-PCR procedure. Each of the first two PCR rounds ran for about 10 cycles using multiplex TRBV1-TRBV30 forward primers together with a Cbeta reverse primer. A final 25-cycle PCR with Deep VentR polymerase added sample barcodes and Illumina adapters. Amplicons of 200-500 bp were gel-purified with a QIAquick gel extraction kit before sequencing. The TCRbeta amplicons were sequenced with 250-bp paired-end reads on an Illumina HiSeq 2500. The study's own analysis went as follows. Quality trimming of reads was performed with Trimmomatic v0.33, and paired reads were merged with FLASH v1.2.11 so that full CDR3 sequences could be recovered. V, D and J germline segments were assigned to the rearranged TCRbeta sequences using MiGEC v1.2.1b. Clonotype statistics and Shannon-Wiener diversity indices were computed with VDJtools v1.0.0. Except for diversity analysis, only each sample's 250 most abundant clonotypes were used in subsequent analyses to reduce sampling bias. TCRdb reworked the public reads: Q25 trimming with fastp, MiXCR clone assembly, productive beta chains retained. One record per CDR3 amino acid sequence lists the most common genes and DNA. The V and J calls and clone size are TCRdb's, not the authors'. The sample contains approximately 330,000 distinct CDR3 sequences, around three fifths of them found a single time. About 6.5% of the sample is taken by the ten largest.

The paper's findings and limits, for the study overall: A significantly larger repertoire fraction was made up by the top 250 clones in tumors than in blood (p = 0.039). Consistent with antigen-driven expansion, pairs of tumor regions showed higher repertoire overlap (mean roughly 35%) than either tumor-adjacent pairs (about 17%) or tumor-blood pairs (approximately 15%). Comparison of CD4+ and CD8+ T cell repertoires was precluded by the use of bulk unsorted samples. Only the TCR beta chain was sequenced, which likely underestimates true repertoire diversity because unpaired alpha chains were not captured. Only a few patients were included in the study, and the authors note that the findings should be validated in a larger study.

Sequenced: peripheral blood. The origin of this receptor is a man aged 35-49 years with primary liver carcinoma and hepatitis B virus infection. The V and J segments used are TRBV6-5 and TRBJ1-1; TRBD1 is possibly the D segment (5 matching bases). Here the CDR3 is given as CANSPQGDAVAEAFF. The sequenced DNA: TGTGCCAATAGTCCACAAGGGGACGCCGTGGCTGAAGCTTTCTTT.